The 3 T cell receptor beta chains below were found in one sample sequenced in a study of blood T cell repertoires in COVID-19. Sequencing was performed with immunoSEQ multiplex PCR; in TCRdb, only in-frame clones are kept and a portion is missing. Of 100,000 to 150,000 clones in the sample, 87% were seen once. The sample taken for sequencing was peripheral blood. The receptors shown here come from a woman aged 50 to 60 with acute or convalescent COVID-19.

This chain uses TRBV11-3 with TRBJ2-3, with TRBD2 matching over 10 bases. Germline CDR1 is SGHNT and CDR2 is YENEEA. CDR3 length equals 17 residues. The ends lost 4 bases at V and 6 bases at J; junction bases unmatched: 13. The CDR3 reads CASSSVSGLAVPDTQYF. In DNA form, the CDR3 reads TGTGCCAGCAGCTCCGTTTCTGGACTAGCGGTTCCCGATACGCAGTATTTT.

The V call is TRBV6-2 or TRBV6-3, the J call TRBJ1-3, with D perhaps matching TRBD1 (6 bases). CDR1 and CDR2 from the germline V gene are MNHEY and SVGEGT. CDR3 length: 14 residues. The germline V and J ends were trimmed by 5 bases and 7 bases, with 15 bases remaining between them. The CDR3 DNA is TGTGCCAGCAGTGGCGACCGAAGGGGGAACACCATATATTTT. It translates to CASSGDRRGNTIYF.

The V call is TRBV19, the J call TRBJ1-3; 10 bases line up with TRBD1. The CDR3 loop spans 14 amino acids. J was trimmed by 3 bases and V by 10 bases; bases with no gene match: 6. CDR1 is LNHDA and CDR2 is SQIVND in the germline V gene (reference sequence). CDR3 nucleotides: TGTGCCACCCTGACAGGGGGCGATGGAAACACCATATATTTT. Translating it yields CATLTGGDGNTIYF.